One and the same sample provided the 8 T cell receptor beta chains below, sequenced in a study of blood T cells in healthy people across ages. A second PCR of 7 to 11 cycles used a sample-barcoded 5' primer and a J-beta primer mix. TCRdb re-called the 5' RACE reads with MiXCR, one entry per CDR3 protein. This sample has 650,000 to 800,000 distinct CDR3 sequences, with 40% to 50% found just once. The sample was blood. These receptors were taken from a man aged 55 to 69 in good health.

This clonotype was observed at least ten times. The gene calls are TRBV4-3 and TRBJ2-5; D is ambiguous. The CDR3 is made up of 15 amino acids. Trimming shortened V by 0 bases and J by 2 bases, and 10 bases separated the two germline ends. Germline V gene sequence: CDR1 LGHNA, CDR2 YSLEER. In nucleotides, the CDR3 is TGCGCCAGCAGCCAAGACCGTGGTAGGCAAGAGACCCAGTACTTC. It encodes CASSQDRGRQETQYF.

This clonotype was detected a few times. The junction departs from the called germline gene at one end, perhaps through a read error. CDR3 region: CASSYTGVEQFF. For the CDR3, the DNA is TGTGCCAGTAGTTACACGGGGGTTGAGCAGTTCTTC. V and J are TRBV6-6 and TRBJ2-1, with D tentatively TRBD2 (6 bases). The CDR3 is 12 residues long. Germline values: CDR1 MNHNY, CDR2 SVGAGI (reference sequence).

The rearrangement joins TRBV20-1 to TRBJ2-1; D unresolved. V was trimmed by 6 bases and J by 11 bases, leaving 17 bases between them. Germline CDR1 is DFQATT and CDR2 is SNEGSKA (reference sequence). This CDR3 is built from 12 residues. CDR3 sequence: CSAPHSRNKQFF. Here the CDR3 DNA reads TGCAGTGCGCCACATTCCCGTAATAAGCAGTTCTTC.

V usage is TRBV10-3 and J usage is TRBJ2-1, with 9 bases identical to TRBD2. From germline, CDR1 is ENHRY and CDR2 SYGVKD. This CDR3 spans 18 amino acids. The V gene end was trimmed by 6 bases and the J gene end by 9 bases; junction bases not matched to a gene: 21. CDR3 sequence (DNA): TGTGCCATCAGACCGGGACTAGCTAACAACGGGGCCCACACTGAGCAGTTCTTC. Translating gives CAIRPGLANNGAHTEQFF.

This clonotype showed up just a few times. This chain uses TRBV6-2 or TRBV6-3 with TRBJ2-7; D not certain. The V end lost 6 bases, the J end lost 5 bases, and 11 bases lay between the germline ends. CDR3 length equals 12 residues. The germline V gene encodes CDR1 MNHEY and CDR2 SVGEGT. The CDR3 here is CASRTETHEQYF. DNA of the CDR3: TGTGCCAGCAGGACCGAAACGCACGAGCAGTACTTC.

This clonotype was counted between two and nine times. This sequence joins TRBV28 and TRBJ2-4; D may be TRBD2 (7 bases). The CDR3 length is 15 residues. In germline, CDR1 is MDHEN, CDR2 SYDVKM. Trimming stripped 10 bases from V and 0 bases from J, with 16 bases between. The DNA for the CDR3 is TGTGCCACCCTGGGGGGGCCCATAGCCAAAAACATTCAGTACTTC. This codes for CATLGGPIAKNIQYF.

The chain is built from TRBV6-4 and TRBJ2-1; TRBD2 might be the D (5 bases). Trimming shortened V by 5 bases and J by 7 bases, and 12 bases separated the two germline ends. This CDR3 contains 13 residues. Looked up from germline, CDR1 is MRHNA and CDR2 is SNTAGT. CDR3 region: CASSIAAENEQFF. DNA for the CDR3: TGTGCCAGCAGTATAGCAGCGGAAAATGAGCAGTTCTTC.

The gene calls are TRBV7-2 and TRBJ2-5, with D maybe TRBD1 (7 bases). Trimming removed 2 bases from V and 9 bases from J, with 19 bases in between. The CDR3 has 15 amino acids. The germline gives CDR1 SGHTA, CDR2 FQGNSA. The CDR3 DNA reads as TGTGCCAGCAGCTTAATACAGGGGCCAAGGGGGGCCCAGTACTTC. Translation: CASSLIQGPRGAQYF.